The rows below give T cell receptor beta chains drawn from one sample of a study of blood T cell repertoires in COVID-19. Here immunoSEQ multiplex PCR was the method, and the copy in TCRdb shows in-frame clones only, minus some. The sample holds about 140,000 clones, approximately 88% seen once. The material sequenced was peripheral blood. These receptors all come from a woman aged 45-59 years with acute or convalescent COVID-19. Each CDR3 is given with its conserved first and last residue. The order of the fields is D gene, J gene, V gene, clone size, CDR3 length, CDR3 DNA, CDR3 protein. A D gene is named only where the DNA matches it firmly. Expanded clones are given a class, and other clones once, few, many or no size at all.

>-|TRBJ2-1|TRBV29-1|-|14
TGCAGCGTTGAAGCCTTGGACCTCGGGTTACAGCGGGTCTTC
CSVEALDLGLQRVF
>TRBD1|TRBJ1-2|TRBV6-5|-|15
TGTGCCAGCAGTCGAACTCCCGGGACAGGGGGAGGTAACACCTTC
CASSRTPGTGGGNTF
>TRBD1|TRBJ1-1|TRBV9|-|13
TGTGCCAGCGGAGGACAGGGGGCATCTGAAGCTTTCTTT
CASGGQGASEAFF
>-|TRBJ2-1|TRBV7-2|-|15
TGTGCCAGCAGCGGATCCGGGACACTTTACAATGAGCAGTTCTTC
CASSGSGTLYNEQFF
>TRBD1|TRBJ1-1|TRBV5-4|-|14
TGTGCCAGCAGCGGAAGACAGGGAGGCACTGAAGCTTTCTTT
CASSGRQGGTEAFF
>TRBD2|TRBJ2-1|TRBV5-4|-|15
TGTGCCAGCAGACTACTAGCGGGAGCGTACAATGAGCAGTTCTTC
CASRLLAGAYNEQFF
>TRBD1|TRBJ1-3|TRBV9|-|16
TGTGCCAGCAGCGTAGCTCCCGGGACAGCTGGAAACACCATATATTTT
CASSVAPGTAGNTIYF
>-|TRBJ1-2|TRBV6-6|-|14
TGTGCCAGCAGTTACTCTGAACAGGGACCTGGCTACACCTTC
CASSYSEQGPGYTF
>TRBD1|TRBJ1-1|TRBV7-9|-|14
TGTGCCAGCAGCTTACAGGGGGCTGGCACTGAAGCTTTCTTT
CASSLQGAGTEAFF
>-|TRBJ1-6|TRBV7-9|-|14
TGTGCCAGCAGCTTGGGGGAGGCTTGGTCACCCCTCCACTTT
CASSLGEAWSPLHF
>TRBD1|TRBJ1-5|TRBV6-1|-|19
TGTGCCAGCAGTGAACCCTTCCGGACAGGGGGCATGAGCAATCAGCCCCAGCATTTT
CASSEPFRTGGMSNQPQHF
>-|TRBJ1-5|TRBV6-5|-|14
TGTGCCAGCAGGAATAGGGCTAGCGATCAGCCCCAGCATTTT
CASRNRASDQPQHF
>TRBD2|TRBJ2-1|TRBV13|-|17
TGTGCCAGCAGCTCAGTGCCTGAAGGACTAGGGAACAATGAGCAGTTCTTC
CASSSVPEGLGNNEQFF
>-|TRBJ1-2|TRBV28|-|14
TGTGCCAGCAGACTAGGGGGGGCGAACTATGGCTACACCTTC
CASRLGGANYGYTF
>TRBD1|TRBJ1-1|TRBV15|-|14
TGTGCCACCAGCAGAGATGGGACAGACACTGAAGCTTTCTTT
CATSRDGTDTEAFF
>TRBD1|TRBJ1-1|TRBV5-5|once|15
TGTGCCAGCAGCTTTGAGGGGGCCCTGAACACTGAAGCTTTCTTT
CASSFEGALNTEAFF
>-|TRBJ1-3|TRBV13|-|16
TGTGCCAGCAGCTCCCAGGGGCATCTCTCTGGAAACACCATATATTTT
CASSSQGHLSGNTIYF
>-|TRBJ2-7|TRBV30|-|15
TGTGCCTGGAGTGTACTACAGCGGAGGCCCTACGAGCAGTACTTC
CAWSVLQRRPYEQYF
>TRBD1|TRBJ1-2|TRBV11-2|-|14
TGTGCCAGCAGCTTAGATGTCCAAGGGACAGCACACACCTTC
CASSLDVQGTAHTF
>TRBD2|TRBJ2-1|TRBV9|-|15
TGTGCCAGCGCCCAAAGCGGGAGCACCTACAATGAGCAGTTCTTC
CASAQSGSTYNEQFF
>-|TRBJ2-7|TRBV5-5|-|16
TGTGCCAGCAGCTCCCAGGGGACACCCGGTAGATACGAGCAGTACTTC
CASSSQGTPGRYEQYF
>-|TRBJ1-2|TRBV5-6|-|15
TGTGCCAGCAGCCCAGGTGACAGAGCTAACTATGGCTACACCTTC
CASSPGDRANYGYTF
>TRBD1|TRBJ1-1|TRBV2|-|15
TGTGCCAGCACCAGAGGACAGGGACGGAGCACTGAAGCTTTCTTT
CASTRGQGRSTEAFF
>-|TRBJ1-4|TRBV7-3|-|13
TGTGCCAGCAGTCCGGGGGCTAATGAAAAACTGTTTTTT
CASSPGANEKLFF
>TRBD1|TRBJ2-7|TRBV27|-|15
TGTGCCAGCAGATGGACAGGCTCAAACTCCTACGAGCAGTACTTC
CASRWTGSNSYEQYF
>-|TRBJ1-1|TRBV19|-|14
TGTGCCAGTAGTATAGATACTGCGAACACTGAAGCTTTCTTT
CASSIDTANTEAFF
>-|TRBJ2-7|TRBV19|-|13
TGTGCCAGTAGCTCGGACACTACCTACGAGCAGTACTTC
CASSSDTTYEQYF
>-|TRBJ1-1|TRBV4-1|-|16
TGCGCCAGCAGCCAAGGAATTGGGAATCAGGGCACTGAAGCTTTCTTT
CASSQGIGNQGTEAFF
>TRBD1|TRBJ1-6|TRBV4-2|-|14
TGTGCCAGCAGCCACGGACAGGGCGGTTCACCCCTCCACTTT
CASSHGQGGSPLHF
>TRBD1|TRBJ2-1|TRBV19|once|15
TGTGCCAGTAGTTTGGGGGGACAGGTCTACAATGAGCAGTTCTTC
CASSLGGQVYNEQFF
>TRBD1|TRBJ1-6|TRBV2|once|15
TGTGCCAGCAGTGGGGGACAGGGAAGGAATTCACCCCTCCACTTT
CASSGGQGRNSPLHF
>-|TRBJ2-7|TRBV27|-|12
TGTGCCAGCAGTTTCGCGGGGAACGAGCAGTACTTC
CASSFAGNEQYF
>TRBD2|TRBJ2-1|TRBV2|-|12
TGTGCCCCGGGGGGGACTCCACCCGAGCAGTTCTTC
CAPGGTPPEQFF
>-|TRBJ2-7|TRBV6-1|-|13
TGTGCCAGCAGTGAGGCCTCTGCCTACGAGCAGTACTTC
CASSEASAYEQYF
>-|TRBJ2-5|TRBV5-6|once|14
TGTGCCAGCAGCTTGCTGTACAACCAAGAGACCCAGTACTTC
CASSLLYNQETQYF
>-|TRBJ2-5|TRBV30|-|14
TGTGCCTGGAGTGCGGATCCAGGGGAGGAGACCCAGTACTTC
CAWSADPGEETQYF
>-|TRBJ2-3|TRBV2|-|14
TGTGCCAGCAGTGAAGCGCTCGGTACAGATACGCAGTATTTT
CASSEALGTDTQYF
>TRBD1|TRBJ1-3|TRBV6-5|-|15
TGTGCCAGCAGTTATGGGGGGACAGGGGGAAACACCATATATTTT
CASSYGGTGGNTIYF
>TRBD1|TRBJ1-1|TRBV6-5|-|15
TGTGCTACACAGCCGTTACAGGGGGTAAGGACTGAAGCTTTCTTT
CATQPLQGVRTEAFF
>TRBD1|TRBJ1-2|TRBV6-5|-|15
TGTGCCAGCAGTTACAGTGGACAGGGAGGTGGTGGCTACACCTTC
CASSYSGQGGGGYTF
>TRBD1|TRBJ2-7|TRBV2|once|14
TGTGCCAGCAGTAGGGACAGGGTCGATGGCGAGCAGTACTTC
CASSRDRVDGEQYF
>-|TRBJ1-2|TRBV4-1|-|15
TGCGCCAGCAGCCAAGGGTCAGGGGTTGGCTATGGCTACACCTTC
CASSQGSGVGYGYTF
>TRBD1|TRBJ1-2|TRBV3-1/TRBV3-2|-|14
TGTGCCAGCAGCCCTGGACAGGGTCTCTATGGCTACACCTTC
CASSPGQGLYGYTF
>-|TRBJ2-1|TRBV7-3|-|15
TGTGCCAGCAGCTTAGGGGGCTTGTTGGGCAATGAGCAGTTCTTC
CASSLGGLLGNEQFF
>TRBD2|TRBJ2-3|TRBV7-8|-|18
TGTGCCAGCAGCTTAGGTTCGGGTGCGGGAGGGCAAGGAGATACGCAGTATTTT
CASSLGSGAGGQGDTQYF
>-|TRBJ1-6|TRBV6-6|-|13
TGTGCCAGCAGTTTGGAGGGTGATTCACCCCTCCACTTT
CASSLEGDSPLHF
>TRBD2|TRBJ2-3|TRBV7-3|once|14
TGTGCCAGCAGCCACCCGGGGGGGGCAGATACGCAGTATTTT
CASSHPGGADTQYF
>-|TRBJ2-3|TRBV9|-|15
TGTGCCAGCAGCGTAGGGGGCGCGACCCCGGATACGCAGTATTTT
CASSVGGATPDTQYF
>-|TRBJ1-2|TRBV30|-|12
TGTGCATCGAACGGGGGGAACTATGGCTACACCTTC
CASNGGNYGYTF
>-|TRBJ1-1|TRBV28|-|13
TGTGCCAGCAGTCACCGCGTGGACACTGAAGCTTTCTTT
CASSHRVDTEAFF
>TRBD1|TRBJ1-3|TRBV5-1|-|15
TGCGCCAGCAGCTCCGGACAGGGTGGAGGAAACACCATATATTTT
CASSSGQGGGNTIYF